This TCR beta chain derives from a study of shared clonotypes between healthy human individuals. Study-wide findings and caveats: Against clonotypes common to all four donors, non-shared ones had lower generation probabilities.

Trimming pared 4 bases from V and 7 bases from J, leaving 11 bases between. The CDR3 is 13 amino acids. Germline values: CDR1 SGHTA, CDR2 FQGNSA. TCRdb's table, derived via immunoSEQ multiplex PCR, lists solely in-frame clones and lacks some. The table has about 2.4 million clones, over 85% seen once. A word on this clone: Its specificity is unknown.

This sequence originates from a man younger than 30 in good health. Some clones in this sample may be carry-over from other donors' samples. The chain employs TRBV7-2 and TRBJ1-5; D not certain. Sequences were obtained from naive CD4+ T cells from PBMCs. The subset denotes: CD45RA+ positively selected. The CDR3 sequence is CASSSQVQQPQHF. DNA of the CDR3: TGTGCCAGCAGCTCACAAGTGCAGCAGCCCCAGCATTTT.